This TCR beta chain appears in the sequencing data of a study of CD8 T cells in ankylosing spondylitis. Study-wide findings and caveats: The disease-linked clones had a CD8+ phenotype and low blood frequencies. A motif in TCR beta, a set of several highly homologous variants, appeared characteristic of ankylosing spondylitis blood.

Germline CDR1 reads LNHNV; CDR2 reads YYDKDF (reference sequence). V was cut by 0 bases and J by 4 bases, with 9 bases left in between. The CDR3 is 14 residues long. Libraries of TCR beta came from quantitative 5'-RACE with molecular barcodes. Each CDR3 protein gets one entry after TCRdb re-called the 5' RACE reads with MiXCR. The sample holds over 450,000 distinct CDR3 sequences, 10% to 15% seen once. This clonotype occurred a few times. Antigen unknown. Sequenced material: blood, either unsorted or a sorted T cell fraction (not recorded which). The source of this sequence is a male donor with ankylosing spondylitis. The J gene is TRBJ2-5, the V gene TRBV15; D unresolved. DNA for the CDR3: TGTGCCACCAGCAGAGAAAGGGTATCAGAGACCCAGTACTTC. Protein product: CATSRERVSETQYF.